Below are 23 T cell receptor beta chains sequenced from a single sample in a study of response to subunit inactivated influenza vaccine. TCRdb recomputed calls from the RT-PCR reads with MiXCR, one row per CDR3 protein. Of hundreds of thousands of distinct CDR3 sequences in the sample, around 13% are singletons; the top ten hold 7.6%. The material was PBMCs from blood, obtained approximately 15 days before vaccination. All receptors derive from a man aged 45-60 years who received an inactivated influenza vaccine.

This rearrangement joins TRBV20-1 to TRBJ2-1; D is unclear. Trimming shortened V by 0 bases and J by 6 bases, and 15 bases separated the two germline ends. From germline, CDR1 is DFQATT and CDR2 SNEGSKA (reference sequence). This CDR3 is built from 15 residues. As DNA, the CDR3 is TGCAGTGCTAGAGATACGCGGTTACCTTCCAATGAGCAGTTCTTC. Residues: CSARDTRLPSNEQFF.

The rearrangement links TRBV7-2 to TRBJ1-2; unclear D gene. Trimming pared 3 bases from V and 7 bases from J, leaving 6 bases between. CDR1 is SGHTA and CDR2 is FQGNSA in the germline V gene. The CDR3 runs to 11 residues. The CDR3 is CASSFLGGYTF. As DNA, the CDR3 is TGTGCCAGCAGCTTCCTGGGTGGCTACACCTTC.

This clonotype turned up a few times. The chain links TRBV29-1 to TRBJ2-7; D is possibly TRBD1 (6 bases). Germline-derived CDR1 and CDR2 are SQVTM and ANQGSEA. Trimming left V 2 bases short and J 5 bases short, with 10 bases between. The CDR3 is made up of 12 amino acids. CDR3 amino acids: CSVESDRNEQYF. CDR3 nucleotide sequence: TGCAGCGTTGAATCGGACAGAAACGAGCAGTACTTC.

The chain uses TRBV28 and TRBJ2-2, with D unresolved. The germline gives CDR1 MDHEN, CDR2 SYDVKM. This CDR3 contains 12 residues. The germline V and J ends were trimmed by 11 bases and 4 bases, with 11 bases remaining between them. CDR3 protein: CASRVGTGELFF. CDR3 nucleotide sequence: TGTGCCTCACGGGTCGGCACCGGGGAGCTGTTTTTT.

In its sample, this clonotype was seen many times. The gene calls are TRBV9 and TRBJ2-1; D is undetermined. Trimming removed 3 bases from V and 9 bases from J, with 22 bases in between. Germline lookup yields CDR1 SGDLS and CDR2 YYNGEE. This CDR3 has 16 amino acids. Written as DNA, the CDR3 is TGTGCCAGCAGCGCGCTTAGCTTTGCGATTACGACTGAGCAGTTCTTC. Its translation: CASSALSFAITTEQFF.

This clonotype came up a few times. V and J are TRBV2 and TRBJ2-2; TRBD1 is a possible D gene (6 bases). The CDR3 consists of 16 residues. The V gene lost 7 bases and the J gene lost 1 base, with 16 bases spanning the gap. The germline V gene has CDR1 SNHLY and CDR2 FYNNEI. The CDR3 loop is CASKRTALGNTGELFF. CDR3 in DNA: TGTGCCAGCAAGAGGACAGCCTTAGGGAACACCGGGGAGCTGTTTTTT.

This chain uses TRBV6-6 with TRBJ1-6; D is unclear. Per germline, CDR1 MNHNY and CDR2 SVGAGI (reference sequence). The CDR3 is made up of 12 amino acids. The V end lost 5 bases, the J end lost 7 bases, and 6 bases lay between the germline ends. CDR3 DNA sequence: TGTGCCAGCAGTGGATTAAATTCACCCCTCCACTTT. Amino acids: CASSGLNSPLHF.

This clonotype has more than one count but fewer than ten. The chain joins TRBV7-8 to TRBJ2-3; D remains ambiguous. From germline, CDR1 is SGHVS and CDR2 FQNEAQ. Trimming left V 3 bases short and J 3 bases short, with 10 bases between. CDR3 length equals 14 residues. The CDR3 is CASSFFTYTDTQYF. Here the CDR3 DNA reads TGTGCCAGCAGCTTTTTTACTTATACAGATACGCAGTATTTT. Together with reference TRBV7-8 and TRBJ2-3, the CDR3 gives the full variable domain: GAGVSQSPRYKVAKRGQDVALRCDPISGHVSLFWYQQALGQGPEFLTYFQNEAQLDKSGLPSDRFFAERPEGSVSTLKIQRTQQEDSAVYLCASSFFTYTDTQYFGPGTRLTVL.

The chain has TRBV20-1 and TRBJ2-7; D remains unclear. The CDR3 has 16 residues. The germline V and J ends were trimmed by 3 bases and 0 bases, with 18 bases remaining between them. Per the germline V gene, CDR1 is DFQATT and CDR2 is SNEGSKA (reference sequence). The CDR3 loop is CSARGRVGVGSYEQYF. In nucleotides, the CDR3 is TGCAGTGCTAGGGGTCGGGTAGGAGTAGGCTCCTACGAGCAGTACTTC.

This chain's CDR3 is CSAYLGTSTDTQYF. CDR3 sequence (DNA): TGCAGTGCTTACTTAGGGACTAGCACAGATACGCAGTATTTT. The chain recombines TRBV20-1 with TRBJ2-3; maybe TRBD2 (6 bases). Germline V gene lookup returns CDR1 DFQATT and CDR2 SNEGSKA (reference sequence). The CDR3 covers 14 residues. Trimming removed 5 bases from V and 0 bases from J, with 12 bases in between.

The sample holds a few counts of this clonotype. The chain has TRBV28 and TRBJ1-2, with a tentative D call TRBD1 (6 bases). This CDR3 comprises 17 residues. Germline assignment: CDR1 MDHEN and CDR2 SYDVKM. V lost 5 bases and J 3 bases, leaving 22 bases between the germline ends. CDR3: CASSTPLKKTGDYGYTF. DNA of the CDR3: TGTGCCAGCAGTACGCCGCTTAAAAAGACAGGTGACTATGGCTACACCTTC.

This clonotype has only a few counts. V usage is TRBV5-5 and J usage is TRBJ2-2; D is possibly TRBD2 (6 bases). Germline V lookup: CDR1 SGHKS, CDR2 YYEKEE (reference sequence). The CDR3 sequence is 16 residues long. With 0 bases removed from V and 1 base from J, the gap between germline ends came to 10 bases. The CDR3 DNA follows: TGTGCCAGCAGCTTGGTTGCGGGGCGGAACACCGGGGAGCTGTTTTTT. The encoded protein is CASSLVAGRNTGELFF.

Many counts were recorded for this clonotype. The rearrangement uses TRBV10-3 and TRBJ2-3, with D unclear. From germline, CDR1 is ENHRY and CDR2 SYGVKD. The CDR3 runs 17 residues. The V end lost 0 bases, the J end lost 2 bases, and 15 bases lay between the germline ends. CDR3 loop: CAISESKGLGNTDTQYF. DNA for the CDR3: TGTGCCATCAGTGAGTCGAAAGGGCTGGGTAACACAGATACGCAGTATTTT.

This clonotype has only a few counts. The chain is built from TRBV29-1 and TRBJ2-3; maybe TRBD2 (6 bases). Germline V gene lookup returns CDR1 SQVTM and CDR2 ANQGSEA. The CDR3 consists of 13 residues. Trimming stripped 4 bases from V and 2 bases from J, with 10 bases between. The CDR3 sequence: CSVGGVPTDTQYF. CDR3 in DNA: TGCAGCGTTGGGGGGGTCCCCACAGATACGCAGTATTTT.

The rearrangement links TRBV7-8 to TRBJ2-5, with a weak D call TRBD1 (5 bases). Germline CDR1 and CDR2: SGHVS and FQNEAQ. V was clipped by 3 bases and J by 7 bases, with 6 bases between them. The CDR3 consists of 11 residues. CDR3 region: CASSFGATQYF. Written as DNA, the CDR3 is TGTGCCAGCAGCTTTGGGGCGACCCAGTACTTC.

V and J are TRBV20-1 and TRBJ2-5; D is perhaps TRBD1 (5 bases). This CDR3 comprises 14 residues. V shed 3 bases and J shed 3 bases, with 14 bases lying between them. Germline V gene sequence: CDR1 DFQATT, CDR2 SNEGSKA (reference sequence). CDR3 sequence reads: CSASPRQSKETQYF. The DNA for the CDR3 is TGCAGTGCTAGCCCCCGACAGAGCAAAGAGACCCAGTACTTC.

This clonotype was recorded a few times. The genes are TRBV20-1 and TRBJ1-5, with D hard to call. The ends were cut back, 6 bases at V and 5 bases at J, with 14 bases in the middle. Germline CDR1 reads DFQATT; CDR2 reads SNEGSKA (reference sequence). This CDR3 region has 13 residues. The CDR3 DNA reads as TGCAGTGCCGCGTCGTTGAGAGATCAGCCCCAGCATTTT. Its translation is CSAASLRDQPQHF.

This clonotype was detected a few times. This chain links TRBV6-1 with TRBJ1-6; D remains ambiguous. The V end lost 6 bases, the J end lost 9 bases, and 15 bases lay between the germline ends. The germline CDR1 and CDR2 sequences are MNHNS and SASEGT. The CDR3 sequence is 14 residues long. The CDR3 protein is CASSAPRSPSPLHF. The CDR3 bases are TGTGCCAGCAGCGCGCCCAGGAGTCCTTCACCCCTCCACTTT.

There are a few counts of this clonotype. The chain has TRBV12-3 or TRBV12-4 and TRBJ1-4, with D perhaps TRBD1 (6 bases). V was clipped by 4 bases and J by 8 bases, with 17 bases between them. This CDR3 is 15 amino acids long. The CDR3 region has the DNA TGTGCCAGCAGTTCCACCCAGGGGTTTTTAGAAAAACTGTTTTTT. Translating it yields CASSSTQGFLEKLFF.

This clonotype has only a few counts. V and J are TRBV5-6 and TRBJ2-1; no definite D call. The CDR3 length is 13 residues. V was cut by 0 bases and J by 6 bases, with 7 bases left in between. Germline V gene sequence: CDR1 SGHDT, CDR2 YYEEEE. The CDR3 protein is CASSLDSSNEQFF. The CDR3 coding sequence is TGTGCCAGCAGCTTGGACAGTAGCAATGAGCAGTTCTTC.

This clonotype has only a few counts. The chain joins TRBV3-1 to TRBJ2-1, with 14 bases matching TRBD2. V was pared by 4 bases and J by 5 bases, with 4 bases of the junction left unmatched. The germline V gene has CDR1 LGHDT and CDR2 YNNKEL (reference sequence). There are 16 residues in the CDR3. This chain's CDR3 is CASSRLAGGVNNEQFF. The CDR3 bases are TGTGCCAGCAGCCGACTAGCGGGGGGGGTCAACAATGAGCAGTTCTTC.

This clonotype was counted many times. This chain connects TRBV12-3 or TRBV12-4 to TRBJ1-1; tentatively, D is TRBD1 (5 bases). The CDR3 consists of 15 residues. V was clipped by 5 bases and J by 1 base, with 14 bases between them. The CDR3, as DNA: TGTGCCAGCAGTCCCCGGGGACCCAGGAACACTGAAGCTTTCTTT. Translating gives CASSPRGPRNTEAFF.

CDR3 DNA: TGTGCCACCAGAGGACAGGGGCAAGATCAGCCCCAGCATTTT. This encodes CATRGQGQDQPQHF. The chain carries TRBV24-1 and TRBJ1-5; 9 bases are a match to TRBD1. Per the germline V gene, CDR1 is KGHDR and CDR2 is SFDVKD. The CDR3 runs to 14 residues. V shed 7 bases, J shed 5 bases, and the junction held 5 bases outside the gene matches.